This T cell receptor beta chain was retrieved from a study of PD-1 blockade in classical Hodgkin lymphoma. Study results and limitations: Initiation of nivolumab under 1 year after ASCT led to exclusion of patients. At C4D1, TCR diversity had climbed significantly for CD4+ cells, though not for CD8+ cells.

For this clone: Its specificity is not known.

Exposure to brentuximab vedotin varied, and each patient had relapsed following autologous stem cell transplantation. The table came from immunoSEQ multiplex PCR; TCRdb's copy has only in-frame clones and leaves some out. Of tens of thousands of clones in the sample, more than 70% were seen once. This TCR derives from a human donor with classical Hodgkin lymphoma. The input for sequencing was peripheral blood mononuclear cells (PBMCs), taken at baseline.

The CDR3, as DNA: TGTGCCAGCAGCCCTTCTTCGACAGGGAACACTGAAGCTTTCTTT. Protein sequence: CASSPSSTGNTEAFF. This chain links TRBV9 with TRBJ1-1; D might be TRBD1 (6 bases). V was cut by 4 bases and J by 1 base, with 14 bases left in between. The germline gives CDR1 SGDLS, CDR2 YYNGEE. The CDR3 extends over 15 amino acids.